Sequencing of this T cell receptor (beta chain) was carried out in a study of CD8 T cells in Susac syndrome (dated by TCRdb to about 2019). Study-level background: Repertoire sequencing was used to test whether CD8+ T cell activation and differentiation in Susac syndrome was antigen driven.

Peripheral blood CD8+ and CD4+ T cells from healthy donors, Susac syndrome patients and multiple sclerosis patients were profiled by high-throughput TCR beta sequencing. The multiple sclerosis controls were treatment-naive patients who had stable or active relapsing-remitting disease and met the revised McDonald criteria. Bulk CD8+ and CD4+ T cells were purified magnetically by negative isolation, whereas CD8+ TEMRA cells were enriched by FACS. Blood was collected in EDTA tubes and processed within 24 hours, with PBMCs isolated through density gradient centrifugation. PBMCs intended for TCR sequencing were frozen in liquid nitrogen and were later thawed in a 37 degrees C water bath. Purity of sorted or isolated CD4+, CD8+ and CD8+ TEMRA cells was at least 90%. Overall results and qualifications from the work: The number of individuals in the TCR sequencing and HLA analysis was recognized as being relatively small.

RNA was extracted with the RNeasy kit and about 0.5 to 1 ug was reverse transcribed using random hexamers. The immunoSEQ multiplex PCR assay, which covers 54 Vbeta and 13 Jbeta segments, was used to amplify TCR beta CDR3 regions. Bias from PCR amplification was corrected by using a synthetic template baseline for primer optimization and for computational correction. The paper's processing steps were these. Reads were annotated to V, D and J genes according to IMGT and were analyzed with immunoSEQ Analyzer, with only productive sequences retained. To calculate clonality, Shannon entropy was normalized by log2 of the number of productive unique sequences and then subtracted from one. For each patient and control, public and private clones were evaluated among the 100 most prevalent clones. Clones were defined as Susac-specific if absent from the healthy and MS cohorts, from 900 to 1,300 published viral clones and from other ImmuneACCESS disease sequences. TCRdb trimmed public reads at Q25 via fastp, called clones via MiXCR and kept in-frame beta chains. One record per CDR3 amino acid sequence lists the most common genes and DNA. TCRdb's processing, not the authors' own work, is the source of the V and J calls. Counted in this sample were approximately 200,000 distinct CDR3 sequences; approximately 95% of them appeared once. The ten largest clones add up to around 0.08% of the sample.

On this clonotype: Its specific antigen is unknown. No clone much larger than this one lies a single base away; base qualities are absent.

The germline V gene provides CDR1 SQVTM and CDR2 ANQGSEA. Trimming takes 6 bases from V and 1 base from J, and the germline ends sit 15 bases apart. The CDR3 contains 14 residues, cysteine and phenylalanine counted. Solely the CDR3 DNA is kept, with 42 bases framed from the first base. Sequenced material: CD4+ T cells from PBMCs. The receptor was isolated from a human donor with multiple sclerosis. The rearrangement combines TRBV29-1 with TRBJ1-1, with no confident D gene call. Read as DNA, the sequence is TGCAGCGTGGGCCTCGGAGGCAGGAACACTGAAGCTTTCTTT. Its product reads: CSVGLGGRNTEAFF.